The 5 T cell receptor beta chains below were found in one sample sequenced in a study of shared clonotypes between healthy human individuals (dated by TCRdb to 2020 to 2022). Library generation was performed with the immunoSEQ multiplex PCR assay. The table was pulled from immuneACCESS by TCRdb, which kept in-frame rearrangements only. Such tables lose some clones; where checked, under half of the loss comes from unresolved V genes, and the rest has no known cause. For this sample the table gives millions of clones, of which about 94% were detected only once. The leading ten clones occupy 1% to 1.3% of the sample. CD8 naive samples were obtained by positive selection for CCR7 among CD45RO-negative cells, yielding a CD45RA+CCR7+ population from which TemRA cells were excluded. The sequenced material came from naive CD8+ T cells sorted from blood. The label giving this sample's cell subset or site can be read as: CD45RA+CCR7+. These receptors all stem from a man aged 18 to 30 in good health.

V gene TRBV27 combines with J gene TRBJ1-5, with 7 bases fitting TRBD1. The CDR3 spans 14 residues. CDR1 is MNHEY and CDR2 is SMNVEV in the germline V gene (reference sequence). V trimming: 8 bases; J trimming: 2 bases; junction bases outside the gene matches: 6. CDR3 coding DNA: TGTGCCAGCTGCCCAGGGGGAGGCAATCAGCCCCAGCATTTT. Its translation is CASCPGGGNQPQHF.

The rearrangement joins TRBV27 to TRBJ2-1, with unresolved D. Trimming left V 8 bases short and J 0 bases short, with 11 bases between. Looked up from germline, CDR1 is MNHEY and CDR2 is SMNVEV (reference sequence). This CDR3 contains 14 residues. The CDR3 sequence is CASRLEFSYNEQFF. The CDR3 DNA reads as TGTGCCAGCCGCCTGGAGTTCTCCTACAATGAGCAGTTCTTC.

As to this clone: This CDR3 is also generated by other DNA sequences in the sample. The chain employs TRBV9 and TRBJ2-1; the D gene is possibly TRBD2 (5 bases). Germline V gene sequence: CDR1 SGDLS, CDR2 YYNGEE. This CDR3 comprises 14 residues. Between the trimmed V and J ends, which lost 2 bases and 3 bases, there was a span of 9 bases. CDR3 residues: CASSVDGNYNEQFF. The CDR3 bases are TGTGCCAGCAGCGTTGACGGGAACTACAATGAGCAGTTCTTC.

This clone was seen once. The chain couples TRBV30 to TRBJ1-4; D unresolved. There are 15 residues in the CDR3. In germline, CDR1 is GTSNPN, CDR2 SVGIG (reference sequence). Trimming shortened V by 4 bases and J by 4 bases, and 16 bases separated the two germline ends. The CDR3 is CAWNFGGSNNEKLFF. Written as DNA, the CDR3 is TGTGCCTGGAATTTCGGCGGGAGTAATAATGAAAAACTGTTTTTT.

V usage is TRBV5-1 and J usage is TRBJ2-7; 9 bases fit TRBD1. CDR1 SGHRS and CDR2 YFSETQ come from the germline V gene. The CDR3 has 15 residues. J lost 3 bases, V lost 0 bases, and 4 bases had no gene match. This chain's CDR3 is CASSLGQGEYYEQYF. In nucleotides, the CDR3 is TGCGCCAGCAGCTTGGGACAGGGGGAATACTACGAGCAGTACTTC. Using reference TRBV5-1 and TRBJ2-7 for the parts outside the CDR3, the full variable domain is KAGVTQTPRYLIKTRGQQVTLSCSPISGHRSVSWYQQTPGQGLQFLFEYFSETQRNKGNFPGRFSGRQFSNSRSEMNVSTLELGDSALYLCASSLGQGEYYEQYFGPGTRLTVT.